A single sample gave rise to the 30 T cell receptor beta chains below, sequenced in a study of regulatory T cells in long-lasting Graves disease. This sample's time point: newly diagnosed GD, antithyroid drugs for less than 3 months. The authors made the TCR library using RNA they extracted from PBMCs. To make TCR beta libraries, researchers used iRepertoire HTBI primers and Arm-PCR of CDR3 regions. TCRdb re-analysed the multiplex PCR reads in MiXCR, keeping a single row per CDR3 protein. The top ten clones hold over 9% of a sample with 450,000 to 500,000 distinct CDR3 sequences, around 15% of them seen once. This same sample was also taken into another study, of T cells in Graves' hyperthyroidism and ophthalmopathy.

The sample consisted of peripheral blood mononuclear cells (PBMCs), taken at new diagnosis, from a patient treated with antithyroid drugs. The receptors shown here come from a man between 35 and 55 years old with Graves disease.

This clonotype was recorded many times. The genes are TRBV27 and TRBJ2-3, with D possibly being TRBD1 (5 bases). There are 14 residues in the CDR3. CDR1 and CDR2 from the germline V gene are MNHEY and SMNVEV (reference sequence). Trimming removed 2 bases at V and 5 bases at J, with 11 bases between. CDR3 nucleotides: TGTGCCAGCAGTTTAGTACGTAGGGGAGATACGCAGTATTTT. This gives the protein CASSLVRRGDTQYF.

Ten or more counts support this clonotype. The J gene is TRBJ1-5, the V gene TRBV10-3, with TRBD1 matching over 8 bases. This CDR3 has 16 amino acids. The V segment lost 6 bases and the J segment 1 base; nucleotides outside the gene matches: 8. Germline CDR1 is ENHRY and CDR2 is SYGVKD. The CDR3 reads CAISTGGSHSNQPQHF. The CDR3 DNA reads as TGTGCCATCAGCACAGGGGGAAGTCACAGCAATCAGCCCCAGCATTTT.

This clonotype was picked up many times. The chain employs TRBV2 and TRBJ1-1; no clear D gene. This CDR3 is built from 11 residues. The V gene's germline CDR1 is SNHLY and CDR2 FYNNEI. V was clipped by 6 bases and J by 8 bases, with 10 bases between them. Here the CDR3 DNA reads TGTGCCAGCAGGGGGAAGAGAGAAGCTTTCTTT. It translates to CASRGKREAFF. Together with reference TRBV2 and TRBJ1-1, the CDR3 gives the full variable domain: EPEVTQTPSHQVTQMGQEVILRCVPISNHLYFYWYRQILGQKVEFLVSFYNNEISEKSEIFDDQFSVERPDGSNFTLKIRSTKLEDSAMYFCASRGKREAFFGQGTRLTVV.

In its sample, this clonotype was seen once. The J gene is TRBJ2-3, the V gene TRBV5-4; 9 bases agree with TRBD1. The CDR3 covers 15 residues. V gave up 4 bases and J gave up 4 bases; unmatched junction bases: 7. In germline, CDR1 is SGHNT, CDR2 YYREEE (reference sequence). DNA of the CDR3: TGTGCCAGCAGCCCGGGGACAGGGAGATCAGATACGCAGTATTTT. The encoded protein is CASSPGTGRSDTQYF.

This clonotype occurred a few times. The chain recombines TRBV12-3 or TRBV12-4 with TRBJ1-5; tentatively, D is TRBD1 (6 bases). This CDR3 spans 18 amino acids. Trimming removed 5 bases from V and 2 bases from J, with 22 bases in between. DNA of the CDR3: TGTGCCAGCAGTGTTTGGGTTGTGGGGGCAGAGGGCAATCAGCCCCAGCATTTT. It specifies CASSVWVVGAEGNQPQHF.

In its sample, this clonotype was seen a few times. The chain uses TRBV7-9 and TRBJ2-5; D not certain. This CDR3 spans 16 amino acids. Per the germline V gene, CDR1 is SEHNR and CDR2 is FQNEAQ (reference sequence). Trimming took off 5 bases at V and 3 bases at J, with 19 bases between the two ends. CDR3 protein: CASSPPGLLPKETQYF. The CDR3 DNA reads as TGTGCCAGCAGCCCACCGGGCCTCCTTCCAAAAGAGACCCAGTACTTC.

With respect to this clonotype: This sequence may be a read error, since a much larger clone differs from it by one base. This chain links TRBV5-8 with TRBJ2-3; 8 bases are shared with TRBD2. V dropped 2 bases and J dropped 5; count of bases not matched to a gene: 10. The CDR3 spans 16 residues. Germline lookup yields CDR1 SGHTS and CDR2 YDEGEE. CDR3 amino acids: CASSLGGLALGDTQYF. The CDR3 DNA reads TGTGCCAGCAGCTTAGGAGGACTAGCCTTGGGAGATACGCAGTATTTT.

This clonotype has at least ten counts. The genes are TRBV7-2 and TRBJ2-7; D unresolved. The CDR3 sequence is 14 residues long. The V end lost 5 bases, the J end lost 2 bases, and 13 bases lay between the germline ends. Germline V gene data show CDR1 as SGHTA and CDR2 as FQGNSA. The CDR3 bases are TGTGCCAGCAGCCCGTATCCTACTGCCTACGAGCAGTACTTC. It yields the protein CASSPYPTAYEQYF.

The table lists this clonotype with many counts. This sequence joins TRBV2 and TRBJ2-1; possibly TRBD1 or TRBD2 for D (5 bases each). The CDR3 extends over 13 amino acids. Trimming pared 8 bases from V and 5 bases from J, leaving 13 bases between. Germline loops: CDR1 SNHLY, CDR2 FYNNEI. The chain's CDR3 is CASPPRGDNEQFF. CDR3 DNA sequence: TGTGCCAGCCCCCCCCGGGGCGACAATGAGCAGTTCTTC.

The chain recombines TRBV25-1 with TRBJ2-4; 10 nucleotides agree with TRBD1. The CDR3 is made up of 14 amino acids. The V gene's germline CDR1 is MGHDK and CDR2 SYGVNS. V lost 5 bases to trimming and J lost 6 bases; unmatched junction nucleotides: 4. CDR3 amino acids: CASSPGQGPNIQYF. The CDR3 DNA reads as TGTGCCAGCAGTCCGGGACAGGGGCCAAACATTCAGTACTTC.

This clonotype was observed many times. CDR3 residues: CSATLAGGPREQYF. The CDR3 bases are TGCAGTGCGACACTAGCGGGAGGGCCTCGCGAGCAGTACTTC. V usage is TRBV20-1 and J usage is TRBJ2-7, with 13 bases identical to TRBD2. After removal of 6 bases from V and 6 bases from J, the junction contained 8 bases not matched to a gene. Germline V lookup: CDR1 DFQATT, CDR2 SNEGSKA (reference sequence). This CDR3 is 14 amino acids long.

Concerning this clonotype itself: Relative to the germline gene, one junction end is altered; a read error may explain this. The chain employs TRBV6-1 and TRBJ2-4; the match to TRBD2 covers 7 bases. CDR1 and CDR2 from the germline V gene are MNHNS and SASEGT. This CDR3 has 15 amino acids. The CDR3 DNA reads TGTGCCAGCAATCAATTGACTAGCATCCAAAACTTTCAGTACTTC. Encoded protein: CASNQLTSIQNFQYF.

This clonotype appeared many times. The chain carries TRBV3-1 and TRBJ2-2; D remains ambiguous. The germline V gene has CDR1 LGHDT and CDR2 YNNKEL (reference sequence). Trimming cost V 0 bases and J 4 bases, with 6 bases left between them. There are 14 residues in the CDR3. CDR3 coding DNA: TGTGCCAGCAGCCAAGACTATAGCACCGGGGAGCTGTTTTTT. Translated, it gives CASSQDYSTGELFF.

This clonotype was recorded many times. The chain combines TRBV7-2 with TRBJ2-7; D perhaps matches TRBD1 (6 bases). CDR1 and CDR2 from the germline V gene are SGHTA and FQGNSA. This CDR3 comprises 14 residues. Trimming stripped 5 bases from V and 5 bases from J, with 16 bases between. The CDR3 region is CASSPRTGFHEQYF. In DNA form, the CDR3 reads TGTGCCAGCAGCCCTCGAACAGGGTTCCACGAGCAGTACTTC.

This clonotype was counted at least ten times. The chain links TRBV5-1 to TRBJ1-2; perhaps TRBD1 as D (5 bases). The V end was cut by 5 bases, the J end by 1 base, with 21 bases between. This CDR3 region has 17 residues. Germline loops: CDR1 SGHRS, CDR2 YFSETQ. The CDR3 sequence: CASRPDSAPRINYGYTF. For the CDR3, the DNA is TGCGCCAGCAGGCCCGACAGTGCGCCGAGGATTAACTATGGCTACACCTTC.

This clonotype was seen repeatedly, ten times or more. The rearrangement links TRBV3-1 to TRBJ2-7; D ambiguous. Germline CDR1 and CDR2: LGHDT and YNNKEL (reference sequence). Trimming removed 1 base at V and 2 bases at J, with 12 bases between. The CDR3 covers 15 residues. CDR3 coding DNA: TGTGCCAGCAGCCAAGGGGCAGGCTCAACCTACGAGCAGTACTTC. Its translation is CASSQGAGSTYEQYF.

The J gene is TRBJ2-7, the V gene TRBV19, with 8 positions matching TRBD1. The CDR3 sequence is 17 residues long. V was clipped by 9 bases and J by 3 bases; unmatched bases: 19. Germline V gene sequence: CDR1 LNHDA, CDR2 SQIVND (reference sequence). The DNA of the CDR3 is TGTGCCAGGGGGACAGGCCTAGGGACTCACTTAGACTACGAGCAGTACTTC. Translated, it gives CARGTGLGTHLDYEQYF.

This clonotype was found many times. For the CDR3, the DNA is TGTGCCAGCAGTAAGACTGACAGGCTTAGGGTCGAGCAGTACTTC. As protein: CASSKTDRLRVEQYF. V gene TRBV28 combines with J gene TRBJ2-7; possibly TRBD1 for D (6 bases). CDR1 and CDR2 (germline): MDHEN, SYDVKM. The CDR3 is made up of 15 amino acids. V lost 5 bases and J 6 bases, leaving 20 bases between the germline ends.

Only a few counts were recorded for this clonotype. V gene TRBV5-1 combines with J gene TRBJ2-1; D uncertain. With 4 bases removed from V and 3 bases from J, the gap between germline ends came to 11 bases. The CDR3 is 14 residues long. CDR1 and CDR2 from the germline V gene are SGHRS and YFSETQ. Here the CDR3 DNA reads TGCGCCAGCAGCGTAAACGGAATCTACAATGAGCAGTTCTTC. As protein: CASSVNGIYNEQFF. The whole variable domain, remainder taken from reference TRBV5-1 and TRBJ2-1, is KAGVTQTPRYLIKTRGQQVTLSCSPISGHRSVSWYQQTPGQGLQFLFEYFSETQRNKGNFPGRFSGRQFSNSRSEMNVSTLELGDSALYLCASSVNGIYNEQFFGPGTRLTVL.

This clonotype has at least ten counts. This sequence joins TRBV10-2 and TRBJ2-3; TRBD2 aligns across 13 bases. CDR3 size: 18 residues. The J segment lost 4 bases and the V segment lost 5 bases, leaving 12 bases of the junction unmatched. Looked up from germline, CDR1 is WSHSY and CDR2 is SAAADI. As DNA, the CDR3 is TGCGCCAGCAGTCCCGGACTAGCGGGAGACTGGGTATCAGATACGCAGTATTTT. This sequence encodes CASSPGLAGDWVSDTQYF.

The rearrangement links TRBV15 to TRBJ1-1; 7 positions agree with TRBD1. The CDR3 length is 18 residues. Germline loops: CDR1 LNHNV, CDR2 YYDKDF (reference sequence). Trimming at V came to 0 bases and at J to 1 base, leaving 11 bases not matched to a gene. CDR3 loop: CATSRDPMTTGWNTEAFF. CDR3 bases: TGTGCCACCAGCAGAGACCCGATGACGACAGGGTGGAACACTGAAGCTTTCTTT.

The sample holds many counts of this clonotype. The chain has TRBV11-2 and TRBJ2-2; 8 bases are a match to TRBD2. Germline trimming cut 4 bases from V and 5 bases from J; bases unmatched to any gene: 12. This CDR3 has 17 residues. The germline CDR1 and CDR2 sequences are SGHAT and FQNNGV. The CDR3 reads CASSYRPPGLETGELFF. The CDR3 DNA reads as TGTGCCAGCAGCTATCGGCCCCCGGGACTAGAGACCGGGGAGCTGTTTTTT.

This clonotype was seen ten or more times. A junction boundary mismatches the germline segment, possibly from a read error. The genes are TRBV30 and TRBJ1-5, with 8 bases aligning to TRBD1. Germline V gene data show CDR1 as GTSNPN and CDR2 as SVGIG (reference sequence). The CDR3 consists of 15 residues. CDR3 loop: CAWAGGEVSDQPQHF. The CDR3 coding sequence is TGTGCCTGGGCAGGGGGCGAAGTTAGCGATCAGCCCCAGCATTTT.

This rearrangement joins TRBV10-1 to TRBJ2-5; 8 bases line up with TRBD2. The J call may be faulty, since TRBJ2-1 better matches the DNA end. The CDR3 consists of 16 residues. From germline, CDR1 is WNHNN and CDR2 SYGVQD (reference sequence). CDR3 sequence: CASSEGSAGVYNEQFF. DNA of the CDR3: TGCGCCAGCAGTGAAGGGTCAGCGGGAGTATACAATGAGCAGTTCTTC.

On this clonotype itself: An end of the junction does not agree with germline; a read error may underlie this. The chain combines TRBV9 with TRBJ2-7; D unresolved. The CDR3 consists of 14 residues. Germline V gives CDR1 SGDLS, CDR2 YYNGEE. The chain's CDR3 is CASSPRRHSYEQYF. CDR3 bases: TGCGCCAGCAGCCCCCGGCGGCACTCCTACGAGCAGTACTTC.

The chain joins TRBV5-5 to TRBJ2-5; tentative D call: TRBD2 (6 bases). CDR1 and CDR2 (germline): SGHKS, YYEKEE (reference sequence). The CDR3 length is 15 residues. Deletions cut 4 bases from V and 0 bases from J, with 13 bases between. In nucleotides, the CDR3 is TGTGCCAGCAGCCGGGACCGGGACTACCAAGAGACCCAGTACTTC. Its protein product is CASSRDRDYQETQYF.

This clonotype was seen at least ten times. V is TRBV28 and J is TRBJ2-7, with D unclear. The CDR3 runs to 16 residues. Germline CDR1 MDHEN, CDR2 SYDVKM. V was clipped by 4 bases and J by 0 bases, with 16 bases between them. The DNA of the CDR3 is TGTGCCAGCAGTTCCCTAGAACATGGAATCTCCTACGAGCAGTACTTC. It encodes CASSSLEHGISYEQYF.

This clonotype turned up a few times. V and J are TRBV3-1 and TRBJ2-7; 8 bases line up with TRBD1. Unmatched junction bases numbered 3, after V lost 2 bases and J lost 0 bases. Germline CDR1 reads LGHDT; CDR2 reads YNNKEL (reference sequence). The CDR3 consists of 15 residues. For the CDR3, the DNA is TGTGCCAGCAGCCAACCGGACAGGGCCTCCTACGAGCAGTACTTC. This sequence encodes CASSQPDRASYEQYF.

The CDR3 spells CASSQRMTDTQYF. The CDR3 coding sequence is TGTGCCAGCAGTCAACGGATGACAGATACGCAGTATTTT. V gene TRBV28 combines with J gene TRBJ2-3; D is ambiguous. Germline-derived CDR1 and CDR2 are MDHEN and SYDVKM. The CDR3 contains 13 residues. Trimming pared 5 bases from V and 3 bases from J, leaving 9 bases between.

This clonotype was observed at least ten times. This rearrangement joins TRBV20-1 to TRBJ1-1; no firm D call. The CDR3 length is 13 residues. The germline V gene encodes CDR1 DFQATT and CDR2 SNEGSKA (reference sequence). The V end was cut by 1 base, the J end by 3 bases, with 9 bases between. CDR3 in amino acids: CSARGGRDTEAFF. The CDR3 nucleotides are TGCAGTGCTAGAGGGGGAAGGGACACTGAAGCTTTCTTT.